This note documents a single TCR beta chain sequence. Its antigen is still unknown. Germline V gives CDR1 SEHNR, CDR2 FQNEAQ (reference sequence). The junction had 4 bases not matched to a gene; V was cut back by 5 bases and J by 4 bases. The CDR3 totals 15 residues. CD45RO-negative, CCR7-positively selected cells formed the naive CD8 fraction, excluding terminally differentiated effector memory CD45RA+ cells. Deep was the level used in running the assay. Sorted-subset replicate PCR reactions were performed with 200 ng DNA, corresponding to roughly 30,000 T cell genomes. The repertoire was sequenced with immunoSEQ multiplex PCR; TCRdb's copy has only in-frame clones and lacks some. The repertoire holds more than 2 million clones, with around 96% as singletons. This specimen comes from a study of shared clonotypes between healthy human individuals. The wider study: Three CD4 naive, three CD4 memory, two CD8 naive and one CD8 memory plate were used per donor. Study-level points and caveats: Sequencing of the sorted subsets was shown by rarefaction to be incomplete despite large depth.

V is TRBV7-9 and J is TRBJ2-1; 11 bases match TRBD2. The material sequenced was naive CD8+ T cells sorted from blood. The source is a man aged 18-30 years in good health. CDR3 sequence reads: CASSDGLAGYNEQFF. The CDR3 bases are TGTGCCAGCAGCGATGGACTAGCGGGTTACAATGAGCAGTTCTTC.